A selection of T cell receptor beta chains follows, all from one sample in a study of T cell responses to AZD1222 COVID-19 vaccine. Data came from immunoSEQ multiplex PCR; TCRdb stores just in-frame clones and leaves some out. This repertoire shows 150,000 or so clones, 80% to 90% found once; its top ten account for 5.5% to 8.5%. The sample here was peripheral blood, taken after recovery from COVID-19. Receptors were obtained from an adult who had recovered from COVID-19. Both conserved end residues are trimmed from each CDR3. The order of the fields is V gene, D gene, CDR3 protein. D genes are given only for firm matches.

TRBV4-3 | TRBD1 | ASSQAPRQGRSPLH
TRBV20-1 | TRBD1 | SASTIRDRENIQY
TRBV25-1 | - | ASSGVVTEAF
TRBV18 | TRBD1 | ASSPKVGQGATNYGYT
TRBV9 | TRBD1 | ASRAQGVGAEAF
TRBV29-1 | TRBD1 | SVDGTGEETQY
TRBV5-4 | - | ASSPQGSRYGYT
TRBV7-2 | - | ASSKGGGETQY
TRBV29-1 | - | SAMTSNTGELF
TRBV21-1 | - | ASSKGGYHYGYT
TRBV6-2/TRBV6-3 | TRBD1 | ASSYAGGGNQPQH
TRBV11-1 | - | ASSLAGRNYGYT
TRBV29-1 | - | SVEDLYTGSTDTQY
TRBV28 | - | ASSYRRTGELF
TRBV15 | TRBD1 | ATSRQGVGNTGELF
TRBV27 | - | ASSLYGPEYEQY
TRBV28 | - | ASSPPLPEAF